These 5 T cell receptor beta chains were all obtained from the same sample, sequenced in a study of T cell repertoires in cytomegalovirus infection. MiXCR was run by TCRdb on the reads, yielding one entry per CDR3 protein. The sample carries roughly 920,000 distinct CDR3 sequences, approximately 32% recorded once. These receptors are not linked to any known antigen. Source: cultured CD8+ T cells from PBMCs, taken from culture after CMV antigen stimulation. The receptors originated from a human donor in good health (CMV status not recorded). Some clones in this sample may be carry-over from other donors' samples.

The chain combines TRBV27 with TRBJ1-2, with TRBD1 as a possible D gene (6 bases). Germline loops: CDR1 MNHEY, CDR2 SMNVEV (reference sequence). V was shortened by 7 bases and J by 0 bases, with 18 bases between the two germline ends. CDR3 length equals 16 residues. CDR3 nucleotides: TGTGCCAGCAAGCCCGAGGGGGGGCTTTCTAACTATGGCTACACCTTC. It is translated as CASKPEGGLSNYGYTF.

At least ten counts were recorded for this clonotype. This chain connects TRBV7-8 to TRBJ2-5; 7 bases are shared with TRBD1. This CDR3 has 16 residues. Per the germline V gene, CDR1 is SGHVS and CDR2 is FQNEAQ. The V and J ends lost 7 bases and 5 bases, in that order; junction bases with no gene match: 16. The CDR3, as DNA: TGTGCCAGCACCCCCGCCGGGACAGAGACTTTGGAGACCCAGTACTTC. This codes for CASTPAGTETLETQYF.

This clonotype was counted only a few times. The chain employs TRBV19 and TRBJ2-3, with no clear D. Germline CDR1 LNHDA, CDR2 SQIVND (reference sequence). Trimming shortened V by 3 bases and J by 10 bases, and 11 bases separated the two germline ends. The CDR3 totals 12 residues. CDR3 sequence (DNA): TGTGCCAGTAGTATCAGATACTCGGCGCAGTATTTT. Translated: CASSIRYSAQYF.

The chain links TRBV7-9 to TRBJ2-2; 8 bases are shared with TRBD1. Germline lookup yields CDR1 SEHNR and CDR2 FQNEAQ (reference sequence). This CDR3 is 14 amino acids long. V lost 6 bases to trimming and J lost 7 bases; unmatched junction nucleotides: 7. Here the CDR3 reads CASRADRGDGELFF. The CDR3 DNA reads TGTGCCAGCAGAGCTGACAGGGGCGACGGGGAGCTGTTTTTT.

The chain joins TRBV10-3 to TRBJ2-3; D is ambiguous. V dropped 2 bases and J dropped 6 bases, with 6 bases sitting between them. CDR1 is ENHRY and CDR2 is SYGVKD in the germline V gene. This CDR3 comprises 12 residues. Written as DNA, the CDR3 is TGTGCCATCAGTGAGAAGGGTGATACGCAGTATTTT. Its translation is CAISEKGDTQYF.